These 15 T cell receptor beta chains share one sample of origin, sequenced in a study of regulatory T cells in long-lasting Graves disease. Building of the TCR beta libraries involved iRepertoire HTBI primers and Arm-PCR of CDR3 regions. TCRdb re-derived calls from the multiplex PCR reads in MiXCR, one entry per CDR3 protein. The data hold about 290,000 distinct CDR3 sequences, with 20% to 25% observed a single time. Regarding time point: persistent/refractory GD, antithyroid drugs over 5 years with positive TRAb. There was RNA extracted from PBMCs, and the TCR library was made from it. This material consisted of peripheral blood mononuclear cells (PBMCs), taken when the disease was refractory, from a patient treated with antithyroid drugs. Every receptor here comes from a female donor with Graves disease.

V gene TRBV27 combines with J gene TRBJ2-7; possible D gene TRBD2, 5 bases. Trimming took off 6 bases at V and 2 bases at J, with 17 bases between the two ends. Germline values: CDR1 MNHEY, CDR2 SMNVEV (reference sequence). This CDR3 region has 15 residues. This CDR3 is CASSSAPRGAYEQYF. The CDR3 DNA sequence: TGTGCCAGCAGCTCCGCCCCCCGGGGAGCCTACGAGCAGTACTTC.

This clonotype was recorded many times. The V gene is TRBV2, the J gene TRBJ2-2, with TRBD2 identical over 14 bases. Germline V gene sequence: CDR1 SNHLY, CDR2 FYNNEI. After removal of 6 bases from V and 5 bases from J, the junction contained 5 bases not matched to a gene. The CDR3 length is 16 residues. CDR3 in DNA: TGTGCCAGCAGGGGGACTAGCGGGAGACTGACCGGGGAGCTGTTTTTT. Its translation is CASRGTSGRLTGELFF. The whole variable domain, filled in from reference TRBV2 and TRBJ2-2, reads EPEVTQTPSHQVTQMGQEVILRCVPISNHLYFYWYRQILGQKVEFLVSFYNNEISEKSEIFDDQFSVERPDGSNFTLKIRSTKLEDSAMYFCASRGTSGRLTGELFFGEGSRLTVL.

This clonotype appeared a few times. The CDR3 DNA follows: TGCGCCAGCAGCCAAGAACACCCGGAGTACGTCAAAAACATTCAGTACTTC. This codes for CASSQEHPEYVKNIQYF. The rearrangement uses TRBV4-1 and TRBJ2-4; D remains ambiguous. V shed 0 bases and J shed 3 bases, with 15 bases lying between them. This CDR3 is built from 17 residues. Germline loops: CDR1 MGHRA, CDR2 YSYEKL.

This chain connects TRBV7-2 to TRBJ2-2; 8 positions match TRBD2. The CDR3 contains 18 residues. Germline values: CDR1 SGHTA, CDR2 FQGNSA. Losses at the gene ends were 5 bases for V and 5 bases for J; bases not matched to a gene: 16. The CDR3 protein is CASSHPPPGRAGTGELFF. For the CDR3, the DNA is TGTGCCAGCAGCCATCCCCCCCCCGGGAGGGCGGGGACCGGGGAGCTGTTTTTT.

This clonotype was seen ten or more times. V and J are TRBV28 and TRBJ1-2; D gene unclear. The V end lost 5 bases, the J end lost 4 bases, and 11 bases lay between the germline ends. CDR1 is MDHEN, CDR2 SYDVKM, per germline. The CDR3 loop spans 13 amino acids. In DNA, the CDR3 is TGTGCCAGCAGTCTAGCAGCCGTCTATGGCTACACCTTC. Translated: CASSLAAVYGYTF.

The chain joins TRBV4-2 to TRBJ1-1, with no clear D. This CDR3 comprises 14 residues. Germline V gene sequence: CDR1 LGHNA, CDR2 YNFKEQ. The V and J ends lost 2 bases and 1 base respectively, with 8 bases between them. DNA for the CDR3: TGTGCCAGCAGCCAAAGCGAAAGGAACACTGAAGCTTTCTTT. This translates into CASSQSERNTEAFF.

This clonotype has ten or more counts. This rearrangement joins TRBV28 to TRBJ1-2; D unclear. The CDR3 is made up of 13 amino acids. With 8 bases removed from V and 6 bases from J, the gap between germline ends came to 16 bases. Germline V gene lookup returns CDR1 MDHEN and CDR2 SYDVKM. CDR3 amino acids: CASRTGRIDGYTF. The CDR3 DNA is TGTGCCAGCCGAACCGGACGGATAGATGGCTACACCTTC.

V and J are TRBV20-1 and TRBJ2-2, with D unclear. Per the germline V gene, CDR1 is DFQATT and CDR2 is SNEGSKA (reference sequence). There are 12 residues in the CDR3. V was cut by 4 bases and J by 1 base, with 4 bases left in between. The CDR3 region is CSATENTGELFF. CDR3 nucleotides: TGCAGTGCTACCGAGAACACCGGGGAGCTGTTTTTT.

The gene calls are TRBV7-9 and TRBJ1-1; D gene ambiguous. Germline lookup yields CDR1 SEHNR and CDR2 FQNEAQ (reference sequence). The CDR3 is 16 residues long. V lost 8 bases and J 0 bases, leaving 19 bases between the germline ends. CDR3 nucleotide sequence: TGTGCCAGCGTACCTGCTAACCCTACCCTGAACACTGAAGCTTTCTTT. Amino acid sequence: CASVPANPTLNTEAFF.

This clonotype was seen more than once but under ten times. The V call is TRBV7-3, the J call TRBJ2-5, with D maybe TRBD2 (6 bases). The CDR3 has 17 residues. V lost 9 bases to trimming and J lost 0 bases, with 23 bases between them. Germline CDR1 reads SGHTA; CDR2 reads FQGTGA. The DNA for the CDR3 is TGTGCCAGTCTATACCGAGAGGCTAGCGAAAACCAAGAGACCCAGTACTTC. Translating gives CASLYREASENQETQYF.

This clonotype was picked up many times. This chain links TRBV5-1 with TRBJ1-4, with a possible D match to TRBD1 (5 bases). CDR1 is SGHRS, CDR2 YFSETQ, per germline. This CDR3 comprises 13 residues. The ends were cut back, 2 bases at V and 8 bases at J, with 10 bases in the middle. The CDR3 DNA reads TGCGCCAGCAGCTTCCAGGGCGAGGAAAAACTGTTTTTT. Translated: CASSFQGEEKLFF.

This chain links TRBV7-2 with TRBJ1-3; the match to TRBD1 covers 10 bases. The V and J ends lost 4 bases and 3 bases, in that order; junction bases with no gene match: 15. The germline V gene has CDR1 SGHTA and CDR2 FQGNSA. The CDR3 runs to 19 residues. CDR3 DNA: TGTGCCAGCAGCTCCGAACGACCAAGACAGGGGGCGCTTGGAAACACCATATATTTT. Amino acids: CASSSERPRQGALGNTIYF.

The V call is TRBV6-4, the J call TRBJ1-4, with unresolved D. V lost 0 bases, J lost 10 bases, and 18 bases lay in between. CDR1 and CDR2 (germline): MRHNA, SNTAGT. The CDR3 covers 16 residues. The DNA for the CDR3 is TGTGCCAGCAGTGACTCACTGAGTCAGGCGGACGGAAAACTGTTTTTT. This encodes CASSDSLSQADGKLFF.

This clonotype was seen at least ten times. J is TRBJ2-7 and V is TRBV28; no firm D call. CDR1 is MDHEN and CDR2 is SYDVKM in the germline V gene. The ends were cut back, 5 bases at V and 4 bases at J, with 12 bases in the middle. This CDR3 has 13 residues. The CDR3 region is CASSTVPRYEQYF. In nucleotides, the CDR3 is TGTGCCAGCAGTACCGTCCCTAGGTACGAGCAGTACTTC. The full variable domain, rest sourced from reference TRBV28 and TRBJ2-7, is DVKVTQSSRYLVKRTGEKVFLECVQDMDHENMFWYRQDPGLGLRLIYFSYDVKMKEKGDIPEGYSVSREKKERFSLILESASTNQTSMYLCASSTVPRYEQYFGPGTRLTVT.

V and J are TRBV19 and TRBJ2-7; D is ambiguous. The germline gives CDR1 LNHDA, CDR2 SQIVND (reference sequence). The CDR3 is 11 residues long. Trimming stripped 4 bases from V and 3 bases from J, with 4 bases between. CDR3 DNA sequence: TGTGCCAGTAGTAAGAACTACGAGCAGTACTTC. Translated: CASSKNYEQYF.